Sequencing of this T cell receptor beta chain was carried out in a study of blood T cell repertoires in COVID-19. Study as a whole: Acute and convalescent COVID-19 samples came from the United States, Italy and Spain. The analysed material was cDNA or gDNA that came from T cells, B-cell-depleted T cells, or PBMCs.

In the source study's methods: By means of reference gene primer amplification, nucleated cell counts were estimated. The method was immunoSEQ multiplex PCR; TCRdb's version includes in-frame clones alone and lacks a portion of them. V, J and clone size are taken as reported in that table, and D and trimming were inferred from the DNA itself. The repertoire has 190,000 or so clones, approximately 84% of them found once; the top ten carry over 6.5%. The age range of participants was about 18 to 100 years, with residence in about two dozen US areas. Material: PBMCs or T cells enriched from blood (not recorded which). The sequence derives from a man aged 35-49 years who had recovered from COVID-19.

This CDR3 reads CASSLTRYEQYF. In DNA form, the CDR3 reads TGTGCCAGCAGTTTAACTAGGTACGAGCAGTACTTC. V usage is TRBV28 and J usage is TRBJ2-7, with a possible D match to TRBD2 (5 bases). V dropped 2 bases and J dropped 4 bases, with 6 bases sitting between them. Germline CDR1 MDHEN, CDR2 SYDVKM. The CDR3 consists of 12 residues.